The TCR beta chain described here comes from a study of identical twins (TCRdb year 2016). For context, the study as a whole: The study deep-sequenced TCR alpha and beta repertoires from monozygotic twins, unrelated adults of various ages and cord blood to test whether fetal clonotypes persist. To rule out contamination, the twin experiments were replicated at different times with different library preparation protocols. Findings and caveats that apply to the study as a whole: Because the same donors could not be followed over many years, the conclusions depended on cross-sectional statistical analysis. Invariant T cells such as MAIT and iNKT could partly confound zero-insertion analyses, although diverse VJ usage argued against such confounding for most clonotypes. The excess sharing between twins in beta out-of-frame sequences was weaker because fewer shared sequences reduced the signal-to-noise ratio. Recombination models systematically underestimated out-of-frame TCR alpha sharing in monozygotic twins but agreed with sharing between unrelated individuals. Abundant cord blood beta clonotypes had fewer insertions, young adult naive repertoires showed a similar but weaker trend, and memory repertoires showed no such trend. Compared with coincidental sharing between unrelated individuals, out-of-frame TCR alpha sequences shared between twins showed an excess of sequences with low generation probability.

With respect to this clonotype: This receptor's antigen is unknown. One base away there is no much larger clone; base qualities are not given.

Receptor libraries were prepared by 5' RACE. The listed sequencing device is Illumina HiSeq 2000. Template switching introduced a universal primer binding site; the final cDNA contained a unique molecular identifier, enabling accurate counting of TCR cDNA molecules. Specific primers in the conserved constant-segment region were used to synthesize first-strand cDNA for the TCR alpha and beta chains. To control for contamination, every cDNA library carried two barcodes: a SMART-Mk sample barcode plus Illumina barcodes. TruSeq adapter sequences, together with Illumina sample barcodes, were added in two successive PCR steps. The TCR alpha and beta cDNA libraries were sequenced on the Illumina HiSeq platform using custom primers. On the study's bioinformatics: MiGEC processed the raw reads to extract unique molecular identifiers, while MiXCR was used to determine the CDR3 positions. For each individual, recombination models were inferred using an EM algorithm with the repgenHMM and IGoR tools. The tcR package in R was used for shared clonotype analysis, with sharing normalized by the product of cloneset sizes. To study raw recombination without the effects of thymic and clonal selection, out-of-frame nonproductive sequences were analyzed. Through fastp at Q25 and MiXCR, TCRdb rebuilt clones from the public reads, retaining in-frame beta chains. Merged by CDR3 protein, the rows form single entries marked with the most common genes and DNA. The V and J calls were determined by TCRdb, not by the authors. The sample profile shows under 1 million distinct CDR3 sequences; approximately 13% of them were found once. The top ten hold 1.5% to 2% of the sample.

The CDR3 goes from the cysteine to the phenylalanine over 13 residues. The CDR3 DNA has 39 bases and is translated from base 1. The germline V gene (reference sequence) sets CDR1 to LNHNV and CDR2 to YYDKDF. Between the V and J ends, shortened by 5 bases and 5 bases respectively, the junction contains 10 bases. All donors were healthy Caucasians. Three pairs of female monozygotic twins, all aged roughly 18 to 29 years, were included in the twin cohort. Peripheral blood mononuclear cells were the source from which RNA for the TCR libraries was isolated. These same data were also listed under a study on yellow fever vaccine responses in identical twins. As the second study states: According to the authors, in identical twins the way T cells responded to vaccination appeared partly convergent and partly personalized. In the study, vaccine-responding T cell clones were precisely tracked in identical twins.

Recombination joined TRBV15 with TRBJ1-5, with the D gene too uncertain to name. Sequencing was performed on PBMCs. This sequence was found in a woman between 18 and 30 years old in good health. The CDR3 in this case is CATSPVMYQPQHF. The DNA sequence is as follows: TGTGCCACCAGCCCGGTTATGTATCAGCCCCAGCATTTT.